This T cell receptor beta chain originates from a study of graft-versus-host responses after intestinal transplantation. Looking at the study overall: Recipients across the board were started on anti-thymocyte globulin induction, then kept on tacrolimus and steroids for around 3 years.

As regards this clone: Its target is not known.

Germline lookup yields CDR1 SGHRS and CDR2 YFSETQ. With V trimmed by 0 bases and J by 7 bases, 10 bases remained unmatched. The CDR3 is 17 amino acids. Libraries were prepared by immunoSEQ multiplex PCR; TCRdb keeps only in-frame clonotypes and omits some of them. Seen here are roughly 70,000 clones, 75% to 90% observed once, and the top ten hold about 0.4%. This clonotype was sampled from a human donor who was the organ donor for an intestinal transplant. The chain combines TRBV5-1 with TRBJ2-1, with 10 bases lining up with TRBD2. The sample here was unstimulated CD4+ T cells sorted from spleen or lymph node cells, taken before transplant. The DNA for the CDR3 is TGCGCCAGCAGCTTGGGGGCTAGCGGGGGTTCGGGTAATGAGCAGTTCTTC. This translates into CASSLGASGGSGNEQFF. The complete variable domain, with remaining parts taken from reference TRBV5-1 and TRBJ2-1, reads KAGVTQTPRYLIKTRGQQVTLSCSPISGHRSVSWYQQTPGQGLQFLFEYFSETQRNKGNFPGRFSGRQFSNSRSEMNVSTLELGDSALYLCASSLGASGGSGNEQFFGPGTRLTVL.